Listed below are T cell receptor beta chains from one sample, sequenced in a study of T-cell reconstitution after alpha-beta-depleted transplantation in children. TCRdb ran MiXCR on the PCR reads and lists one entry per CDR3 protein. The sample includes 250,000 or so distinct CDR3 sequences, 20% to 30% of them seen just once. The starting material was PBMCs, mostly from graft donor cells, obtained 360 days after TCRalphabeta/CD19-depleted stem cell transplant. The receptor source for this set is a female patient between 2 and 10 years old who had a stem cell transplant for congenital amegakaryocytic thrombocytopenia, so the T cells may come from the graft donor. Each CDR3 is given with its conserved first and last residue. Fields, in order: D gene, J gene, clone size, V gene, CDR3 protein, CDR3 DNA. A D gene is named only where the DNA matches it firmly. For some rows the clone size is stated as once, few or many, or as a class when expanded; others skip it.

>TRBD1|TRBJ1-5|few|TRBV2
CASVGVGQGYQPQHF
TGTGCCAGCGTGGGGGTGGGACAGGGTTATCAGCCCCAGCATTTT
>-|TRBJ1-4|few|TRBV6-2/TRBV6-3
CASKPGHGGEKLFF
TGTGCCAGCAAACCGGGACACGGAGGTGAAAAACTGTTTTTT
>TRBD1|TRBJ1-2|few|TRBV12-3/TRBV12-4
CASSSDRSNYGYTF
TGTGCCAGCAGTTCGGACAGGTCTAACTATGGCTACACCTTC
>-|TRBJ1-4|few|TRBV4-1
CASSLSERTKNEKLFF
TGCGCCAGCAGCCTTTCCGAAAGGACTAAAAATGAAAAACTGTTTTTT
>-|TRBJ1-3|few|TRBV2
CASSRANSGNTIYF
TGTGCCAGCAGCAGGGCCAACTCTGGAAACACCATATATTTT
>TRBD1|TRBJ2-2|-|TRBV30
CARRDRGPGELFF
TGTGCACGGCGGGACAGGGGTCCCGGGGAGCTGTTTTTT
>-|TRBJ2-7|few|TRBV19
CASKDPGLDRPPGQYF
TGTGCCAGTAAAGACCCGGGTCTTGACAGGCCTCCTGGGCAGTACTTC
>-|TRBJ2-1|few|TRBV20-1
CSARDLGVPYNEQFF
TGCAGTGCTAGAGATCTGGGGGTTCCCTACAATGAGCAGTTCTTC
>-|TRBJ2-3|many|TRBV5-1
CASSLTGPDTQYF
TGCGCCAGCAGCTTGACGGGGCCGGATACGCAGTATTTT
>-|TRBJ2-1|-|TRBV20-1
CSALTTLAFF
TGCAGTGCACTCACGACCCTAGCGTTCTTC
>TRBD2|TRBJ2-3|-|TRBV5-1
CASSSLAGGSSDTQYF
TGCGCCAGCAGCTCTCTAGCGGGAGGGAGCTCAGATACGCAGTATTTT
>-|TRBJ2-5|-|TRBV3-1
CASSQDGVETQYF
TGTGCCAGCAGCCAAGACGGGGTGGAGACCCAGTACTTC
>TRBD1|TRBJ2-5|-|TRBV10-3
CAISESATGETQYF
TGTGCCATCAGTGAGTCAGCGACAGGGGAGACCCAGTACTTC
>-|TRBJ2-7|-|TRBV20-1
CSAREDGYEQYF
TGCAGTGCTAGAGAGGACGGATACGAGCAGTACTTC
>-|TRBJ1-5|-|TRBV6-1
CASSPILTTDQPQHF
TGTGCCAGCTCCCCAATCCTGACTACGGACCAGCCCCAGCATTTT
>-|TRBJ1-3|-|TRBV12-3/TRBV12-4
CASSFSGAGNTIYF
TGTGCCAGCAGTTTTTCAGGGGCCGGAAACACCATATATTTT
>TRBD2|TRBJ2-5|many|TRBV9
CASSSRGGSRETQYF
TGTGCCAGCAGCTCAAGGGGCGGGAGTAGGGAGACCCAGTACTTC
>TRBD1|TRBJ2-6|-|TRBV5-1
CASSAGTVLSSGANVLTF
TGCGCCAGCAGCGCCGGGACAGTCCTCTCCTCTGGGGCCAACGTCCTGACTTTC
>TRBD1|TRBJ1-1|few|TRBV7-6
CASERGPHEAFF
TGTGCCAGCGAAAGGGGGCCACACGAAGCTTTCTTT
>-|TRBJ1-5|-|TRBV28
CASSLDTGSGQPQHF
TGTGCCAGCAGTTTAGATACAGGGTCTGGTCAGCCCCAGCATTTT
>TRBD2|TRBJ2-2|many|TRBV29-1
CSVPAGGNTGELFF
TGCAGCGTTCCAGCGGGGGGGAATACCGGGGAGCTGTTTTTT
>-|TRBJ1-1|-|TRBV6-1
CASSEQNTEAFF
TGTGCCAGCAGTGAACAGAACACTGAAGCTTTCTTT
>TRBD1|TRBJ1-5|few|TRBV12-3/TRBV12-4
CASSLGGTGVGPQHF
TGTGCCAGCAGTTTAGGAGGGACAGGGGTAGGGCCCCAGCATTTT
>TRBD2|TRBJ2-3|-|TRBV6-2/TRBV6-3
CASSYSLAGRSDTQYF
TGTGCCAGCAGTTACTCACTAGCGGGACGGTCGGATACGCAGTATTTT